This TCR beta chain derives from a study of cytomegalovirus exposure and HLA in healthy donors (dated by TCRdb to about 2017). Context from the whole study: In an earlier analysis of around 540 of the donors, about 260 Gb of sequence data and roughly 100 million unique TCR beta sequences from about 179 million T cells were reported. To predict cytomegalovirus infection status, the study brought together high-throughput TCR immunosequencing, statistical association of individual TCRs with disease status, and machine learning. Donor age, sex, ethnicity and CMV serostatus were compiled together with the repertoire data. Every discovery cohort repertoire had been produced on one sequencing platform. Typing coverage varied by locus: roughly 629-640 donors for A, B, C, DRB1 and DQB1; roughly 560 for DQA1; about 570 for DPA1; roughly 470 for DPB1. The aim of the study was to test whether cataloging public T cell receptors could identify signatures of past pathogen exposure. Both class I and class II loci were covered by HLA typing, at four-digit resolution. Besides the first cohort of under 700 subjects, a separate validation cohort made up of some 110 different subjects was used. In an earlier analysis of roughly 580 of the donors, high-throughput TCR beta sequencing was used to judge whether each TCR beta V gene segment behaved as functional or pseudogenic. The study used immunosequencing to profile the T cell repertoires of under 700 subjects and linked those repertoires to cytomegalovirus serostatus. Among the roughly 430 genotyped donors, about 85% belonged to the genetic ancestry cluster associated with self-reported Caucasian donors. The later analysis used no new phenotypic data to find candidate immune exposures, relying instead on TCR beta sequences and their occurrence across donors. A later analysis re-analyzed previously published TCR beta repertoires from roughly 630 donors and added high-resolution HLA genotyping to study TCR occurrence patterns. Among about 410 genotyped donors of the cohort, an average of approximately 240,000 unique TCR beta nucleotide sequences was sequenced per donor, of which approximately 19% were non-productive. A handful of DR-DQ haplotypes were treated as single units for association and clustering because of strong linkage in the cohort. In a later genetic analysis, genome-wide SNP genotypes for about 55% of the 666 donors were used, and that subset was treated as a discovery cohort. Roughly 300 gigabases of sequencing data and approximately 85 million unique TCR sequences were included in an early release covering around 650 HLA-typed donors.

Results and caveats for the whole study, not just this receptor: It was suggested by the authors that the approach could potentially be generalized to other disease states and immunological phenotypes. Some IMGT-functional V segments, including TRBV6-2 and TRBV6-3, could not be distinguished by the 87-base-pair reads and were therefore excluded. HLA typing was unavailable for some donors at each locus, so association tests used only the typed subset. CMV serostatus was the only immune exposure information available for the cohort. Cytomegalovirus status was reported to be diagnosed by the classifier with high specificity and sensitivity in both the original and validation cohorts. A later analysis found that TCR association rates varied across HLA loci, with DRB1 alleles showing the most associated TCRs and HLA-C alleles the fewest. The sequencing pipeline was judged likely to have produced a cluster of highly shared sequence variants as a technical artifact. Presence/absence analyses assumed roughly uniform sequencing depth across donors, an assumption that may not hold. Several of the top co-occurrence clusters appeared to be linked to parvovirus B19, influenza, CMV and Epstein-Barr virus, according to a later analysis. Specific HLA alleles were associated with over 15,000 TCR beta sequences at a false discovery rate of 0.05 in a later analysis. Most TCR sequences were seen in very few donors, while some public TCRs were found in many individuals. A further reported finding was that TCR beta sequences accurately predicted the HLA-A and HLA-B alleles for most subjects in the first cohort. An earlier analysis of some 590 of the donors showed that most TCR beta V segments appeared in productive rearrangements either about 87% or about 30% of the time, which broadly matched IMGT annotations. According to a later genetic analysis, donors in an Asian-associated ancestry cluster had fewer N-insertions in productive TCRs than the roughly 700-donor mean. In a later analysis, most CMV-associated TCR beta chains were found to appear HLA-restricted, with HLA associations seemingly driven largely by CMV exposure. Linkage disequilibrium might explain the correlated functional status among segregating V segments, but an unknown experimental factor could not be excluded. A later genetic analysis associated a missense DCLRE1C variant with V-gene and J-gene trimming of TCR beta chains, and an independent cohort replicated the association. About 15 rarely observed V segments, including chromosome 9 orphons, were excluded from the earlier analysis of some 590 of the donors because counts were too low. In a later analysis, HLA-associated TCR beta chains showed more clonal expansion and lower generation probabilities than non-associated chains that were equally common. This cohort had only TCR beta chains sequenced, and the lack of alpha or paired-chain data limited which features could be detected. Three of the identified cytomegalovirus-associated TCR beta chains were confirmed in vitro to be specific for cytomegalovirus antigens. When HLA alleles, especially DR and DQ, strongly co-occurred, TCR associations were difficult to assign to individual alleles. The study listed 150 to 200 TCR beta chains as associated with cytomegalovirus.

The cohort comprised several hundred healthy bone marrow donors. At the time of sampling, all cohort members were nominally healthy, though unrecorded immune exposures were likely present. The donor tested CMV seronegative and was one of the 352 seronegative cohort members. Each donor provided a peripheral blood sample, and peripheral blood mononuclear cells were used for TCR beta sequencing. The Qiagen DNeasy Blood Extraction Kit was used to extract genomic DNA from the blood cell samples. Taken from cysteine to phenylalanine, the CDR3 has 14 residues. Of the read, only the CDR3 DNA is kept; its 42 bases are in frame from base 1. CDR1 SGHNT and CDR2 YENEEA are derived from the germline V gene. Deletion took 1 base off V and 10 bases off J, with a span of 14 bases between the germline ends. Comment on this clone: There is no known antigen for this receptor. Within one base of it there is no much larger clone, and no base qualities were kept.

Library prep was done by the immunoSEQ multiplex PCR assay. A mixture of 60 forward primers for TCR Vbeta segments and 13 reverse primers for TCR Jbeta segments was used in the multiplex PCR. Amplification of the CDR3 region of rearranged TCR beta genes was performed with a multiplex PCR assay on genomic DNA. The Illumina HiSeq System was used to sequence the amplified TCR beta libraries as 87-base-pair reads. The original methods were these. A later analysis counted tens of millions of unique TCR beta chains across the 666 repertoires, and roughly 11 million of these chains were shared by at least two donors. Raw reads were error-corrected and collapsed into unique sequences with a nearest-neighbor algorithm that merged closely related sequences to remove PCR and sequencing errors. CDR3 sequences were aligned to IMGT reference sequences to assign V, D and J gene segments. For a sequence to be retained, at least a six-nucleotide match to both a V gene segment and a J gene segment was required. A rearrangement counted as productive if the CDR3 had no stop codons and remained in frame with V and J, and every other rearrangement counted as non-productive. Following IMGT convention, CDR3 was defined as the stretch from the second conserved V-encoded cysteine up to the conserved J-encoded phenylalanine. Sequences without an unambiguous match to a single V gene segment were excluded from the earlier analysis of 587 of the donors. An earlier analysis of roughly 590 of the donors called V segments functional above 56.7% productive rearrangements and segregating when the between-donor standard deviation exceeded 5%. A statistical classification framework was built to diagnose cytomegalovirus status from the catalog of TCR beta chain sequences. A later analysis assigned V and J genes by comparing TCR nucleotide sequences with IMGT/GENE-DB human TR gene sequences. Using the TCRdist pipeline, a later analysis assigned CDR3 sequences along with most-parsimonious VDJ recombination scenarios. A later analysis defined each TCR beta chain by its CDR3 amino acid sequence plus V-gene family, and excluded reads lacking a unique V-gene family. A later analysis removed 500 to 600 highly shared, low-generation-probability nucleotide sequences to deal with suspected cross-contamination and a sequencing artifact. In a later analysis, a clonal expansion index for each public chain was calculated from normalized within-repertoire ranks of inferred template counts. In a later analysis, generation probabilities were computed with a VDJ recombination model fitted to out-of-frame rearrangements, and the resulting probabilities were checked against IGoR. A later analysis scored TCR-TCR, TCR-HLA and TCR-CMV co-occurrence with hypergeometric tests, applying a repertoire-size bias correction to TCR pairs. In a later analysis, false discovery rates were estimated by permuting HLA or CMV assignments 20 times. In a later analysis, co-occurring TCRs were grouped using DBSCAN, and TCRdist sequence similarity was added for clustering within HLA-allele-positive subsets. Repertoires with fewer than 30,000 or more than 120,000 public chains were left out of co-occurrence clustering, as were five repertoires with anomalous nucleotide sharing. TCRdb limited this immuneACCESS table to in-frame rearrangements with V and J called. A share of clones is missing; checked studies link under half to unresolved V genes, and the rest is unexplained. For V, J and clone size, that table is used; D and trimming come from the DNA. Here the sample has 150,000 or so clones; around 78% occur a single time. Of the sample, 1.5% to 2% falls within the top ten clones.

The rearrangement combines TRBV11-3 with TRBJ2-1; D gene: possibly TRBD2, on 6 matching bases. The TCR sequence derives from a woman between 18 and 29 years old in good health and CMV-seronegative. The specimen sequenced was PBMCs. The CDR3 amino acid sequence is: CASSLVRGYMEQFF. The DNA sequence follows: TGTGCCAGCAGCTTAGTTCGGGGGTATATGGAGCAGTTCTTC.